The 18 T cell receptor beta chains below were found in one sample sequenced in a study of blood T cell repertoires in COVID-19. Profiled with immunoSEQ multiplex PCR; TCRdb holds only in-frame clones, not every one. There are roughly 240,000 clones in the sample; approximately 88% occur only once, and just over 2.5% lies in the top ten. The sequencing input was PBMCs or T cells enriched from blood (not recorded which). The receptors were sampled from a woman in her 30s with acute COVID-19.

This chain connects TRBV30 to TRBJ1-2; maybe TRBD1 (6 bases). This CDR3 has 12 residues. Trimming left V 4 bases short and J 3 bases short, with 9 bases between. CDR1 is GTSNPN and CDR2 is SVGIG in the germline V gene (reference sequence). CDR3 bases: TGTGCCTGGATTTACAGGGACTATGGCTACACCTTC. Translation gives CAWIYRDYGYTF.

The V call is TRBV19, the J call TRBJ1-5; tentative D call: TRBD1 (5 bases). Germline lookup yields CDR1 LNHDA and CDR2 SQIVND (reference sequence). Trimming shortened V by 0 bases and J by 7 bases, and 13 bases separated the two germline ends. The CDR3 has 15 residues. The CDR3: CASSIDPIPGQPQHF. CDR3 nucleotides: TGTGCCAGTAGTATAGACCCTATCCCAGGGCAGCCCCAGCATTTT.

The genes are TRBV7-2 and TRBJ1-1, with 9 bases fitting TRBD1. J lost 9 bases, V lost 5 bases, and 7 bases had no gene match. Germline-derived CDR1 and CDR2 are SGHTA and FQGNSA. The CDR3 is 13 residues long. The CDR3 bases are TGTGCCAGCAGCCTGTCTGGACAGGGGAAAGCTTTCTTT. Its protein product is CASSLSGQGKAFF.

The rearrangement uses TRBV2 and TRBJ2-7, with a weak D call TRBD1 (5 bases). The CDR3 runs 11 residues. Between the trimmed V and J ends, which lost 1 base and 7 bases, there was a span of 5 bases. In germline, CDR1 is SNHLY, CDR2 FYNNEI. The CDR3 is CASSEGQEQYF. CDR3 nucleotides: TGTGCCAGCAGTGAAGGACAGGAGCAGTACTTC. Combining the CDR3 with reference TRBV2 and TRBJ2-7 gives the whole variable domain EPEVTQTPSHQVTQMGQEVILRCVPISNHLYFYWYRQILGQKVEFLVSFYNNEISEKSEIFDDQFSVERPDGSNFTLKIRSTKLEDSAMYFCASSEGQEQYFGPGTRLTVT.

The rearrangement uses TRBV11-1 and TRBJ2-1; 9 bases map to TRBD2. Trimming at V came to 0 bases and at J to 8 bases, leaving 5 bases not matched to a gene. Germline values: CDR1 SGHAT, CDR2 FQDESV (reference sequence). This CDR3 region has 15 residues. The CDR3 here is CASSLAAGGPYEQFF. DNA for the CDR3: TGTGCCAGCAGCTTAGCCGCGGGGGGGCCTTATGAGCAGTTCTTC.

The V gene is TRBV18, the J gene TRBJ2-1; TRBD1 matches at 9 bases. Germline trimming cut 3 bases from V and 7 bases from J; bases unmatched to any gene: 7. The CDR3 spans 15 residues. The germline gives CDR1 KGHSH, CDR2 LQKENI. The CDR3 spells CASSPGTGLKNEQFF. In DNA form, the CDR3 reads TGTGCCAGCTCACCCGGGACAGGGTTGAAAAATGAGCAGTTCTTC.

The sample holds a few counts of this clone. J is TRBJ2-7 and V is TRBV9; D is undetermined. The V end was cut by 4 bases, the J end by 6 bases, with 8 bases between. This CDR3 contains 11 residues. In germline, CDR1 is SGDLS, CDR2 YYNGEE. CDR3 nucleotide sequence: TGTGCCAGCAGCTCCTCGGGCGAGCAGTACTTC. Amino acids: CASSSSGEQYF.

This clone turned up a few times. The CDR3 is CASSWGQNEKLFF. In nucleotides, the CDR3 is TGTGCCAGCTCGTGGGGACAAAATGAAAAACTGTTTTTT. The chain uses TRBV18 and TRBJ1-4, with D perhaps matching TRBD1 (6 bases). The CDR3 is 13 amino acids. V shed 6 bases and J shed 5 bases, with 10 bases lying between them. Germline V lookup: CDR1 KGHSH, CDR2 LQKENI.

The chain joins TRBV7-2 to TRBJ1-2; D unclear. Trimming took 5 bases from V and 3 from J, leaving 7 bases between them. From germline, CDR1 is SGHTA and CDR2 FQGNSA. The CDR3 length is 12 residues. The CDR3 loop reads CASSLVDYGYTF. The CDR3 nucleotides are TGTGCCAGCAGCCTCGTCGACTATGGCTACACCTTC.

DNA for the CDR3: TGTGCCTGGAGTGTACGGGTTCCAGAGCAGTTCTTC. Residues: CAWSVRVPEQFF. V is TRBV30 and J is TRBJ2-1; D not resolved. The CDR3 length is 12 residues. The V gene lost 0 bases and the J gene lost 10 bases, with 10 bases spanning the gap. Germline V gene data show CDR1 as GTSNPN and CDR2 as SVGIG (reference sequence).

The chain is built from TRBV5-6 and TRBJ1-1; the D gene is possibly TRBD1 (6 bases). The V end lost 2 bases, the J end lost 0 bases, and 8 bases lay between the germline ends. CDR3 length: 14 amino acids. The V gene's germline CDR1 is SGHDT and CDR2 YYEEEE. The CDR3 is CASSLPGVNTEAFF. The CDR3 DNA reads TGTGCCAGCAGCTTACCAGGGGTGAACACTGAAGCTTTCTTT. Based on the CDR3 plus reference TRBV5-6 and TRBJ1-1, the full variable domain is DAGVTQSPTHLIKTRGQQVTLRCSPKSGHDTVSWYQQALGQGPQFIFQYYEEEERQRGNFPDRFSGHQFPNYSSELNVNALLLGDSALYLCASSLPGVNTEAFFGQGTRLTVV.

The rearrangement uses TRBV9 and TRBJ2-5; 10 bases are shared with TRBD1. Trimming cost V 0 bases and J 5 bases; bases outside gene matches: 7. CDR3 length: 16 residues. Germline CDR1 reads SGDLS; CDR2 reads YYNGEE. The CDR3 here is CASSVGRGQGSETQYF. As DNA, the CDR3 is TGTGCCAGCAGCGTAGGCAGGGGACAGGGGTCGGAGACCCAGTACTTC.

CDR3 bases: TGTGCCAGCAGGCGGGACAGGGCTTATGGCTACACCTTC. This sequence encodes CASRRDRAYGYTF. J is TRBJ1-2 and V is TRBV6-5; 9 positions match TRBD1. CDR3 length: 13 residues. Unmatched junction bases numbered 4, after V lost 6 bases and J lost 5 bases. CDR1 and CDR2 from the germline V gene are MNHEY and SVGAGI.

This chain joins TRBV4-3 and TRBJ2-1; 14 nucleotides agree with TRBD2. Looked up from germline, CDR1 is LGHNA and CDR2 is YSLEER. V dropped 4 bases and J dropped 5; count of bases not matched to a gene: 1. This CDR3 contains 15 residues. As DNA, the CDR3 is TGCGCCAGCAGCCCGGGACTAGCGGGGGACAATGAGCAGTTCTTC. Its protein product is CASSPGLAGDNEQFF.

This clone was picked up one time. The chain uses TRBV6-5 and TRBJ2-3; TRBD2 matches 9 bases. The trim removed 0 bases at V and 2 bases at J, leaving 3 bases unmatched. Germline V gene lookup returns CDR1 MNHEY and CDR2 SVGAGI. CDR3 length equals 16 residues. The DNA for the CDR3 is TGTGCCAGCAGTTACTCTAGCGGGGGTAACACAGATACGCAGTATTTT. It encodes CASSYSSGGNTDTQYF.

The rearrangement joins TRBV3-1 (or the pseudogene TRBV3-2) to TRBJ1-1; D is unresolved. V lost 3 bases and J 5 bases, leaving 10 bases between the germline ends. The CDR3 loop spans 13 amino acids. Germline lookup yields CDR1 LGHDT and CDR2 YNNKEL (reference sequence). CDR3 region: CASSHRGMTEAFF. CDR3 sequence (DNA): TGTGCCAGCAGCCATCGAGGGATGACTGAAGCTTTCTTT.

This chain links TRBV5-5 with TRBJ1-2, with TRBD1 as a possible D gene (5 bases). Germline CDR1 reads SGHKS; CDR2 reads YYEKEE (reference sequence). V lost 5 bases to trimming and J lost 0 bases, with 17 bases between them. The CDR3 has 16 residues. This chain's CDR3 is CASRFSEGLSNYGYTF. CDR3 nucleotide sequence: TGTGCCAGCAGGTTCTCGGAGGGACTGTCTAACTATGGCTACACCTTC.

This clone occurred a few times. The chain has TRBV5-1 and TRBJ1-5; tentatively, D is TRBD1 (6 bases). CDR1 is SGHRS and CDR2 is YFSETQ in the germline V gene. V was shortened by 3 bases and J by 2 bases, with 6 bases between the two germline ends. CDR3 length: 13 residues. CDR3 residues: CASSYRGNQPQHF. CDR3 nucleotides: TGCGCCAGCAGCTACAGGGGCAATCAGCCCCAGCATTTT.